This TCR beta chain stems from a study of OX40 agonist ivuxolimab in advanced cancers. Regarding the study as a whole: Clones of CD4+ and CD8+ blood T cells grew by week 6 at doses of 0.1 to 3.0 mg/kg. CD8+ T cells averaged more expanded clones than CD4+.

V gave up 4 bases and J gave up 3 bases; unmatched junction bases: 0. The CDR3 totals 14 residues. Germline V gives CDR1 SGHNT, CDR2 YYREEE (reference sequence). Clones were read by immunoSEQ multiplex PCR, and TCRdb kept only the in-frame ones, dropping some. Of 60,000 to 100,000 clones in the sample, around 87% are singletons; the top ten hold around 0.56%. For this clone: Its antigen is unknown.

The gene calls are TRBV5-4 and TRBJ2-5; 13 nucleotides align to TRBD2. The sequence was obtained from an adult with an advanced solid tumor such as melanoma, head and neck, liver or kidney cancer. The source was CD4+ or CD8+ T cells sorted from blood, collected in a trial of the OX40 agonist ivuxolimab. CDR3 sequence: CASSTSGGEETQYF. CDR3 DNA sequence: TGTGCCAGCAGCACTAGCGGGGGGGAAGAGACCCAGTACTTC.